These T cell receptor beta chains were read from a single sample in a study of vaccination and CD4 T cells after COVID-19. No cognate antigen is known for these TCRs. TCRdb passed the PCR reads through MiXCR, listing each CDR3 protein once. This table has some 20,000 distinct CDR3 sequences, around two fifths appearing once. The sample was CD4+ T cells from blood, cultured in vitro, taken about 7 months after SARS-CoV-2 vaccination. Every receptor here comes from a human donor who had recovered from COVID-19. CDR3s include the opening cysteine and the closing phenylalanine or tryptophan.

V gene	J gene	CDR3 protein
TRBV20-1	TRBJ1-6	CSAPTDSSNSPLHF
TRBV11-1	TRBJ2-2	CASSSRGAGELFF
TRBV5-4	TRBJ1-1	CASKGGPYGENTEAFF
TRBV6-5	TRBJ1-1	CASSWGGGRTEAFF
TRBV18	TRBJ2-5	CASSPVADQETQYF
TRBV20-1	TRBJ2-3	CSAVSAGGTDTQYF
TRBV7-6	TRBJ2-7	CASSPGGQGEQYF
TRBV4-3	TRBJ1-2	CASSHLTGNYGYTF
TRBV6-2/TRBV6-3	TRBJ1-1	CASSHAGQGGTEAFF
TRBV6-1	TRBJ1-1	CASKTVTEAFF
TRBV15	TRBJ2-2	CATSPHRGQGSNTGELFF
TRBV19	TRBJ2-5	CASSALAGGRETQYF
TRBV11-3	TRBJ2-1	CASSWEGTGSDNEQFF
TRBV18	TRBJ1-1	CASSPLTGNTEAFF
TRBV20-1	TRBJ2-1	CSASRGPTHYNEQFF
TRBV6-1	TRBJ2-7	CASSENPGASYEQYF
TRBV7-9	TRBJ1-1	CASSSNRGMNTEAFF
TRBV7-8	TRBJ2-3	CASSSWTSGGTDTQYF
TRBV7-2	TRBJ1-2	CASSLNRGANYGYTF
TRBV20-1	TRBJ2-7	CSARDGGQTGRYEQYF
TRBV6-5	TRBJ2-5	CASSYPGQGKETQYF
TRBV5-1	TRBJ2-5	CASSWTRDRGRGETQYF
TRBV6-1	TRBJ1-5	CASSKSSRGRHQPQHF
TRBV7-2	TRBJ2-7	CASSPRRAFYEQYF
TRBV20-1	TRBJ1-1	CSAREGARTEAFF
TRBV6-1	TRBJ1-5	CASSAYGGSNQPQHF
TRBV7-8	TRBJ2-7	CASSSPGRRTYEQYF
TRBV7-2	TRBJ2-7	CASSFQGVSTYEQYF
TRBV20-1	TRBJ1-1	CSARSLLNTEAFF
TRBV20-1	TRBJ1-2	CSAGDSLIGYTF
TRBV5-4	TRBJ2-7	CASSSLDTGEYF
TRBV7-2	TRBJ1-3	CASSSLGNTIYF
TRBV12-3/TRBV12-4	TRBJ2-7	CASGGQGGHEQYF
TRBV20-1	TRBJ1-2	CSARTSGYDYTF
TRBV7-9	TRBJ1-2	CASSLNYRGRGYGYTF
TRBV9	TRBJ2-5	CASSVDGTNEETQYF
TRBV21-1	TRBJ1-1	CASSKETVDTEAFF
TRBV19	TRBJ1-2	CASRPTGVYGYTF
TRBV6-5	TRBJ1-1	CASSYGDTEAFF
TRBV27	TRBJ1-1	CASSRGDTEAFF
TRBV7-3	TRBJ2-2	CASSLTPGAGAGELFF